This paragraph reports one T cell receptor (beta chain). Its antigen remains unidentified. This sample was taken from a study of pediatric ulcerative colitis. The study, taken as a whole, reports: Two patients had blood samples with substantially reduced template counts. Two rectal clonotypes were found only in ulcerative colitis patients, all of them.

The CDR3 has 13 amino acids. The germline gives CDR1 LGHNA, CDR2 YSLEER. Trimming stripped 2 bases from V and 0 bases from J, with 4 bases between. Libraries were prepared by immunoSEQ multiplex PCR; TCRdb keeps only in-frame clonotypes and omits some of them. The sample contains tens of thousands of clones, approximately 87% of which appear only once. The blood sample was taken during the colonoscopy visit. The material sequenced was blood. The origin of this receptor is a boy aged 5-17 years who was a control in a study of pediatric ulcerative colitis. The chain uses TRBV4-3 and TRBJ1-1, with no clear D. This CDR3 reads CASSQTLNTEAFF. The CDR3 bases are TGCGCCAGCAGCCAAACACTGAACACTGAAGCTTTCTTT.